This TCR beta chain stems from a study of cytomegalovirus exposure and HLA in healthy donors (dated 2017 in TCRdb). Looking at the study overall: According to an earlier analysis of a few hundred of the donors, about 179 million T cells yielded some 110 million unique TCR beta sequences and 276 Gb of sequence data. A later genetic analysis used genome-wide SNP genotypes for about 60% of the roughly 700 donors, treating that subset as a discovery cohort. The later analysis used no new phenotypic data to find candidate immune exposures, relying instead on TCR beta sequences and their occurrence across donors. Donor age, sex, ethnicity and CMV serostatus were collected together with the repertoire data. In addition to the first cohort of several hundred subjects, a separate validation cohort of approximately 130 different subjects was used. Typing coverage differed by locus: A, B, C, DRB1 and DQB1 were typed in about 620-640 donors, DQA1 in 522, DPA1 in 600 to 610, and DPB1 in 450 to 480. The study aimed to test whether cataloging public T cell receptors could reveal signatures of past pathogen exposure. A later analysis re-examined previously published TCR beta repertoires from roughly 650 donors and added high-resolution HLA genotyping to investigate patterns of TCR occurrence. Among roughly 400 genotyped donors of the cohort, an average of 235,054 unique TCR beta nucleotide sequences were sequenced per donor, roughly 18% of them non-productive. The genetic ancestry cluster associated with self-reported Caucasian donors included over 80% of the roughly 400 genotyped donors. An early release covering about 600 HLA-typed donors comprised roughly 300 gigabases of sequencing data and roughly 86 million unique TCR sequences. The study profiled the T cell repertoires of some 610 subjects by immunosequencing and related them to cytomegalovirus serostatus. All discovery cohort repertoires had been generated using a single sequencing platform. High-throughput TCR immunosequencing, statistical association of individual TCRs with disease status, and machine learning were combined to predict cytomegalovirus infection status. Five DR-DQ haplotypes were handled as single units for association and clustering, since linkage in the cohort was strong. In an earlier analysis of over 550 of the donors, high-throughput TCR beta sequencing was used to judge whether each TCR beta V gene segment behaved as functional or pseudogenic. HLA typing covered class I and class II loci at four-digit resolution. General study outcomes and caveats: While some public TCRs were present in many individuals, most TCR sequences turned up only very rarely across donors. At a false discovery rate of 0.05, a later analysis linked roughly 17,000 TCR beta sequences to specific HLA alleles. A further reported finding was that TCR beta sequences accurately predicted the HLA-A and HLA-B alleles for most subjects in the first cohort. A cluster of highly shared sequence variants was judged likely to represent a technical artifact of the sequencing pipeline. Some IMGT-functional V segments, including TRBV6-2 and TRBV6-3, could not be told apart with the 87-base-pair reads, so those segments were excluded. According to a later analysis, TCR association rates differed among HLA loci, with DRB1 alleles showing the most associated TCRs and HLA-C alleles showing the fewest. Correlated functional status among segregating V segments might be attributable to linkage disequilibrium, but an unknown experimental factor could not be ruled out. An earlier analysis of 587 of the donors showed that most TCR beta V segments appeared in productive rearrangements either about 90% or about 30% of the time, which broadly matched IMGT annotations. The study listed 164 TCR beta chains as associated with cytomegalovirus. A later analysis found that most CMV-associated TCR beta chains appeared HLA-restricted, with HLA associations seemingly driven largely by CMV exposure. The cohort was sequenced for TCR beta chains only, and without alpha or paired-chain data the features that could be detected were limited. A few of the identified cytomegalovirus-associated TCR beta chains were confirmed in vitro to be specific for cytomegalovirus antigens. A later analysis found that HLA-associated TCR beta chains were more clonally expanded and had lower generation probabilities than equally common non-associated chains. Because HLA typing was unavailable for some donors at each locus, only the typed subset was used in association tests. The only immune exposure information available for the cohort was CMV serostatus. A later genetic analysis reported fewer N-insertions in productive TCRs among donors in an Asian-associated ancestry cluster than the roughly 700-donor mean. In a later genetic analysis, a missense DCLRE1C variant was associated with V-gene and J-gene trimming of TCR beta chains, and the association was replicated in an independent cohort. Because counts were too low, around 18 rarely observed V segments, including chromosome 9 orphons, were left out of the earlier analysis of 587 of the donors. In both the original and validation cohorts, the classifier was reported to diagnose cytomegalovirus status with high specificity and sensitivity. A later analysis reported that several top co-occurrence clusters appeared linked to parvovirus B19, influenza, CMV and Epstein-Barr virus. According to the authors, the approach could potentially be generalized to other disease states and immunological phenotypes. Presence/absence analyses assumed roughly uniform sequencing depth across donors, an assumption that may not hold. Assigning TCR associations to individual alleles was difficult when HLA alleles, especially DR and DQ, strongly co-occurred.

As regards this clone: Its specific antigen is unknown. Per-nucleotide qualities are absent, and no much larger clonotype sits a single base away.

Trimming at the junction amounts to 0 bases on V and 7 bases on J, and the germline ends lie 4 bases apart. CDR1 and CDR2 are drawn from the germline V gene: SGHTS, YDEGEE. The CDR3 runs 11 residues from the cysteine to the phenylalanine. The read is trimmed to its CDR3 DNA, 33 bases read in frame from base 1. The cohort comprised more than 550 healthy bone marrow donors. All cohort members were sampled while nominally healthy, although unrecorded immune exposures were likely present. The donor was CMV seropositive and belonged to the group of more than 250 seropositive cohort members. Each donor provided a peripheral blood sample, and peripheral blood mononuclear cells were used for TCR beta sequencing. Genomic DNA was extracted from the blood cell samples with the Qiagen DNeasy Blood Extraction Kit. The library was generated by the immunoSEQ multiplex PCR assay. For the multiplex PCR, a mixture combining 60 forward primers for TCR Vbeta segments and 13 reverse primers for TCR Jbeta segments was used. The CDR3 region of rearranged TCR beta genes was amplified from genomic DNA with a multiplex PCR assay. Amplified TCR beta libraries were sequenced as 87-base-pair reads on the Illumina HiSeq System. Under the source paper's analysis protocol: In a later analysis, tens of millions of unique TCR beta chains were counted across the roughly 670 repertoires, and around 11 million of these chains were shared by at least two donors. Raw reads were error-corrected and collapsed into unique sequences by a nearest-neighbor algorithm in which closely related sequences were merged to remove PCR and sequencing errors. To assign V, D and J gene segments, CDR3 sequences were aligned to IMGT reference sequences. For a sequence to be retained, a match of at least six nucleotides was required to both a V gene segment and a J gene segment. Rearrangements were called productive when the CDR3 lacked stop codons and stayed in frame with V and J; all others were non-productive. CDR3 was defined according to IMGT convention as the region running from the second conserved V-encoded cysteine to the conserved J-encoded phenylalanine. In an earlier analysis of around 640 of the donors, sequences lacking an unambiguous match to a single V gene segment were excluded. In an earlier analysis of around 600 of the donors, V segments were called functional above 56.7% productive rearrangements and were called segregating when the between-donor standard deviation exceeded 5%. A statistical classification framework was built to diagnose cytomegalovirus status from the catalog of TCR beta chain sequences. In a later analysis, V and J genes were assigned by comparing TCR nucleotide sequences against IMGT/GENE-DB human TR gene sequences. A later analysis assigned CDR3 sequences and most-parsimonious VDJ recombination scenarios with the TCRdist pipeline. In a later analysis, each TCR beta chain was defined by its CDR3 amino acid sequence together with its V-gene family, and reads lacking a unique V-gene family were excluded. In a later analysis, 500 to 700 highly shared, low-generation-probability nucleotide sequences were removed to address suspected cross-contamination and a sequencing artifact. A later analysis calculated a clonal expansion index for each public chain from normalized within-repertoire ranks of inferred template counts. In a later analysis, generation probabilities were computed using a VDJ recombination model fitted to out-of-frame rearrangements, and the results were checked against IGoR. In a later analysis, hypergeometric tests were used to score TCR-TCR, TCR-HLA and TCR-CMV co-occurrence, with a repertoire-size bias correction applied to TCR pairs. In a later analysis, false discovery rates were estimated by permuting HLA or CMV assignments 20 times. In a later analysis, co-occurring TCRs were grouped using DBSCAN, with TCRdist sequence similarity added in when clustering inside HLA-allele-positive subsets. Repertoires with fewer than 30,000 or more than 120,000 public chains, plus five repertoires with anomalous nucleotide sharing, were excluded from co-occurrence clustering. TCRdb provides this immuneACCESS table in a form limited to in-frame rearrangements. Some clones are lacking; in checked studies, under half of them reflect an unresolved V gene, and why the rest are absent is not known. Clone size and the V and J calls come from that table; the DNA yielded D and trimming. The sample table contains roughly 88,000 clones; only one count was recorded for about three quarters of them. In total, the top ten clones hold roughly 5.4% of the sample.

The sample consisted of PBMCs. Recombination linked TRBV5-8 to TRBJ1-2; too little of a D gene remains to name it. The source is a young man in good health and CMV-seropositive. The nucleotide sequence reads as follows: TGTGCCAGCAGCTTGGCGAGTGGCTACACCTTC. It translates to CASSLASGYTF.